This entry concerns a single TCR beta chain. Its cognate antigen has yet to be identified. Base qualities are missing; no much larger clone stands one base away. Using the immunoSEQ multiplex PCR assay, the TCRB and TCRAD loci were amplified from a standardized quantity of quality-controlled genomic DNA. The V(D)J region was spanned by amplicons of a length sufficient to cover the CDR3 and to identify V and J genes. Through the commercial immunoSEQ service, the amplicons were sequenced on an Illumina platform. The authors' pipeline ran thus. Corrections for primer bias and sequencing errors followed previously described methods, while TCRAD and TCRB definitions were based on the IMGT database. immunoSEQ Analyzer 3.0 and VDJTools were used for repertoire analysis, which covered basic statistics, V/J segment usage, diversity estimates, rarefaction and pairwise overlap. Diversity was estimated with Chao1, ChaoE, Efron-Thisted, Shannon and inverse Simpson indices, and also on datasets down-sampled to the smallest sample. Repertoire overlap was assessed by strict matching of CDR3 nucleotide sequence, V gene and J gene, and clustering was done by Jaccard-based multidimensional scaling. In TCRdb, the immuneACCESS table is reduced to in-frame sequences with V and J assigned. These tables do not hold every clone; where another copy was compared, an unresolved V gene accounts for under half, and the others remain unexplained. That table supplies the V and J calls and clone size; D and trimming were determined from the DNA. The sample records 35,000 to 55,000 clones, approximately 95% of which are singletons. The ten largest clones capture around 0.12% of the sample.

Measured from the cysteine to the phenylalanine, the CDR3 is 13 residues long. Only CDR3 DNA is held: 39 bases, read in frame from base 1. V was cut back by 5 bases and J by 5 bases, leaving a gap of 12 bases between them. Per the germline V gene, MNHEY is the CDR1 and SVGAGI is the CDR2. Donors were immunologically healthy infants undergoing open corrective cardiac surgery for congenital heart defects in Finland. From four of the eight donors, a small aliquot of about 0.5-1 mL peripheral blood was collected during surgery. Genomic DNA from blood samples was extracted from all available leukocytes rather than from a fixed cell number. Erythrocytes were removed from blood with ACK lysis buffer, and the leukocytes were stored as pellets at -70 °C. A QIAsymphony instrument was used to extract genomic DNA from the frozen cell pellets. These data originate in a study of human thymus T cells (dated by TCRdb to the early 2020s). Background for the entire study: The study described the TCR alpha and beta repertoires in about eight infant thymus samples and a few matching peripheral blood samples. The cohort included six male and a couple of female infants, with donor ages spanning 7 to 244 days.

The study at large found these results: On average, roughly 810,000 unique TCRB clonotypes were obtained from thymus samples, compared with about 86,000 from blood samples. Usage of V and J gene segments appeared to be biased in both the thymic and the peripheral blood repertoires.

The specimen was blood. This receptor chain uses TRBV6-5 and TRBJ1-2; a confident D gene designation cannot be given. This clonotype originated in a boy in the first two years of life with a congenital heart defect but otherwise immunologically healthy. Here the CDR3 is given as CASSVGRAYGYTF. The bases are TGTGCCAGCAGTGTCGGTAGAGCTTATGGCTACACCTTC.